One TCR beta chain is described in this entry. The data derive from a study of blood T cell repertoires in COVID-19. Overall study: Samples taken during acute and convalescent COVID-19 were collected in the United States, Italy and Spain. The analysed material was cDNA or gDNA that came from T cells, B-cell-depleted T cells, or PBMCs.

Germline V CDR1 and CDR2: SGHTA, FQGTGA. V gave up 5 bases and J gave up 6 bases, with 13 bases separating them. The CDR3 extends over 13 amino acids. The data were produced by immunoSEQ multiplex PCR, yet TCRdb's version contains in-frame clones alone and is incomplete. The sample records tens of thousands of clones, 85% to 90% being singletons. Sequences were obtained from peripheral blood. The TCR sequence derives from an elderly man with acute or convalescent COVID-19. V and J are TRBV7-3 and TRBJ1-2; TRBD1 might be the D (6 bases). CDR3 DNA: TGTGCCAGCAGCCTTACAGGGATTGATGGCTACACCTTC. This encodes CASSLTGIDGYTF.